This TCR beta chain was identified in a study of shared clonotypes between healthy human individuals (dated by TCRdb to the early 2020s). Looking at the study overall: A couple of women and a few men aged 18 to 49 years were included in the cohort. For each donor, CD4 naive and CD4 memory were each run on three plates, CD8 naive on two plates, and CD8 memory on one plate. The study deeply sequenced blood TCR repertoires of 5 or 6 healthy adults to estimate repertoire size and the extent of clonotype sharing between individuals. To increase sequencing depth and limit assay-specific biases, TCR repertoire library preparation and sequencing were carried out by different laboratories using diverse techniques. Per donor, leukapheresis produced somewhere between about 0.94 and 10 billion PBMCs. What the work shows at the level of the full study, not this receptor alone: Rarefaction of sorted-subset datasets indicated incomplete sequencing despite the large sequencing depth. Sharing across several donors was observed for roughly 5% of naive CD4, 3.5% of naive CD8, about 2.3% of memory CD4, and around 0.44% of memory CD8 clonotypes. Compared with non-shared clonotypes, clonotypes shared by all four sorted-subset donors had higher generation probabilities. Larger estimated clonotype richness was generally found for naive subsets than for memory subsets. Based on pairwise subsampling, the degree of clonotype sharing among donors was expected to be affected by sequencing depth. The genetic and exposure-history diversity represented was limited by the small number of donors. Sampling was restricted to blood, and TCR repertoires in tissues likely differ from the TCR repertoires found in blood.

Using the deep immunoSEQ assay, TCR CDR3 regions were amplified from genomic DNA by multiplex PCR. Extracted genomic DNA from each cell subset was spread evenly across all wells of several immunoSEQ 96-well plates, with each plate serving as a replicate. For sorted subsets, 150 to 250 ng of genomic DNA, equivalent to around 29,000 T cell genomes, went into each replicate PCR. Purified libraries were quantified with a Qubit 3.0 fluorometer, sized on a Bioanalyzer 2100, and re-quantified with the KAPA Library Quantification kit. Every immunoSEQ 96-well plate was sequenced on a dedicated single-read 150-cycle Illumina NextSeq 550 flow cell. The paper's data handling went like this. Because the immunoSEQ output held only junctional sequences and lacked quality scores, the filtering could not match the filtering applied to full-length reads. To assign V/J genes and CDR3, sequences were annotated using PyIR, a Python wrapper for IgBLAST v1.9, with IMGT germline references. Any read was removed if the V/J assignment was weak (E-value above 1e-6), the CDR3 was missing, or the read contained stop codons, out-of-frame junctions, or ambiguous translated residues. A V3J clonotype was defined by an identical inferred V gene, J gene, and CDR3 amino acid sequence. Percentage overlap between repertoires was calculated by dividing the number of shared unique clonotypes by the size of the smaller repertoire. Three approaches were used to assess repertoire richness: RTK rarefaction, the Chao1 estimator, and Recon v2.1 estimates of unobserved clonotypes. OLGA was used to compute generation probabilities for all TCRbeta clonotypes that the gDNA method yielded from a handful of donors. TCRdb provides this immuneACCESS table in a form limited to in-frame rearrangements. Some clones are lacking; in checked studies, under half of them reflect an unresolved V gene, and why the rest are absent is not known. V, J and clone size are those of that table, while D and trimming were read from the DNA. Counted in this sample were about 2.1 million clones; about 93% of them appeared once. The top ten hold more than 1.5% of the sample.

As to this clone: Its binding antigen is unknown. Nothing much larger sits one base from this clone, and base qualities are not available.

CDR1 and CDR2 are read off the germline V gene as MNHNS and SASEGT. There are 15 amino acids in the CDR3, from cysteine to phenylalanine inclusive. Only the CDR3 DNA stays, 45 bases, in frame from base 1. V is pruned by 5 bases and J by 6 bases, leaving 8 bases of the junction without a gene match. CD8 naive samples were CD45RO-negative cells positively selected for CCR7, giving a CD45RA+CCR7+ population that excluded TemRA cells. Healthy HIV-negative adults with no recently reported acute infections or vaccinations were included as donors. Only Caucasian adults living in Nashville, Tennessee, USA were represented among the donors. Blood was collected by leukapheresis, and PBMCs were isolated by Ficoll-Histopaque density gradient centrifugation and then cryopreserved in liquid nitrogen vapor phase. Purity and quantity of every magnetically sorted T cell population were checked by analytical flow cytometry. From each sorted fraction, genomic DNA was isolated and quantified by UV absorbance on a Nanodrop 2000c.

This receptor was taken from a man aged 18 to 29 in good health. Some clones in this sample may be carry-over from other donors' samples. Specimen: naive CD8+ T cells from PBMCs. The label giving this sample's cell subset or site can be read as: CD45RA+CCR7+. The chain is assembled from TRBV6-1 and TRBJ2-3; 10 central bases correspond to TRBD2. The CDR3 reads CASSPLAGGLDTQYF. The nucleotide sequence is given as TGTGCCAGCAGTCCTTTAGCGGGAGGTTTGGATACGCAGTATTTT.